This TCR beta chain was found in a study of beta chain features in type 1 diabetes. Study conclusions and caveats: The VDJ junctions of type 1 diabetes patients carried fewer insertions and more deletions. People with Type 1 diabetes carried modestly yet significantly shorter TCRB CDR3s in all four CD4+ subsets. Within patients, naive, central memory and Treg TCRB repertoires seemed more similar than within healthy donors.

This CDR3 has 14 amino acids. Trimming at V came to 8 bases and at J to 5 bases, leaving 4 bases not matched to a gene. The V gene's germline CDR1 is MNHEY and CDR2 SMNVEV (reference sequence). The authors reverse transcribed all of the isolated RNA, so sequencing captured expressed TCRB transcripts. An average roughly 3.6 million reads came from naive, central memory and regulatory T cell samples. Assay used: immunoSEQ multiplex PCR; TCRdb lists only in-frame clones, some missing. The sample shows 300,000 or so clones, roughly 14% of them seen only once. This clone occurred a few times. Its antigen is not known.

This sequence was found in a young woman with type 1 diabetes. This rearrangement joins TRBV27 to TRBJ2-1; 12 bases agree with TRBD2. The sample comprised naive CD4+ T cells from blood. CDR3 in amino acids: CASGRLAGDNEQFF. The CDR3, as DNA: TGTGCCAGCGGGAGACTAGCGGGAGACAATGAGCAGTTCTTC.